This T cell receptor beta chain is from a study of blood T cell repertoires in COVID-19. The V segment lost 7 bases and the J segment 7 bases; nucleotides outside the gene matches: 7. Germline V CDR1 and CDR2: LNHDA, SQIVND (reference sequence). The CDR3 totals 14 residues. TCRdb's table, derived via immunoSEQ multiplex PCR, lists solely in-frame clones and lacks some. The sample holds more than 65,000 clones, 65% to 85% seen once. The sample taken for sequencing was peripheral blood. The TCR was taken from a man aged 50 to 59 with active COVID-19. The V call is TRBV19, the J call TRBJ1-6, with TRBD1 matching 7 bases. The CDR3 is CASIGGLDNSPLHF. The CDR3 DNA sequence: TGTGCCAGTATAGGGGGCTTGGACAATTCACCCCTCCACTTT. Full variable domain (missing parts from reference TRBV19 and TRBJ1-6): DGGITQSPKYLFRKEGQNVTLSCEQNLNHDAMYWYRQDPGQGLRLIYYSQIVNDFQKGDIAEGYSVSREKKESFPLTVTSAQKNPTAFYLCASIGGLDNSPLHFGNGTRLTVT.